A selection of T cell receptor beta chains follows, all from one sample in a study of T-cell memory formation after mild COVID-19. TCRdb used MiXCR to reprocess the 5' RACE reads, holding one entry per CDR3 protein. The sample gives around 310,000 distinct CDR3 sequences, 13% to 15% of which show up once; over 20% is in the top ten. Sequenced sample: PBMCs or a T cell subset sorted from them (not recorded which). These receptors all stem from a man younger than 35 who had mild COVID-19 (a few samples of this study predate the infection). Cell type and time point are not known. CDR3s include the opening cysteine and the closing phenylalanine or tryptophan. The D gene is left open where the match is weak. Size is stated for part of the rows, as once, few or many counts, or as a class when the clone is expanded.

DNA	CDR3	size	D	V	J
TGTGCCAGCAGTTACTCGACTATCGATACGCAGTATTTT	CASSYSTIDTQYF	few	-	TRBV6-5	TRBJ2-3
TGCGCCAGCAGGGGCCGCACCGTAAACACTGAAGCTTTCTTT	CASRGRTVNTEAFF	-	-	TRBV4-1	TRBJ1-1
TGTGCCAGCAGCTTAGAGGACAGGTCTGAAGAGTGG	CASSLEDRSEEW	few	TRBD1	TRBV7-9	TRBJ2-5
TGCGCCAGCAGCCCTTGGACAGGGGAGGACACTGAAGCTTTCTTT	CASSPWTGEDTEAFF	-	TRBD1	TRBV4-1	TRBJ1-1
TGTGCCAGCAGTCCGAGAGTTCCTGGGCCCTATGGCTACACCTTC	CASSPRVPGPYGYTF	few	-	TRBV6-5	TRBJ1-2
TGCAGCGTTGCAAGGGGTGAGCAGTTCTTC	CSVARGEQFF	few	-	TRBV29-1	TRBJ2-1
TGTGCCAGCAGCCAAGAAGGACAGGGGGCGCGGGAGCAGTTCTTC	CASSQEGQGAREQFF	few	TRBD1	TRBV4-2	TRBJ2-1
TGTGCCACCAGCAGGTCGAGGCTTGGCGGGGGCTCCACGACAGATACGCAGTATTTT	CATSRSRLGGGSTTDTQYF	many	-	TRBV15	TRBJ2-3
TGCGCCAGCAGCCTCTGGGACAGGGTGGGCGAGCAGTTCTTC	CASSLWDRVGEQFF	-	TRBD1	TRBV5-1	TRBJ2-1
TGTGCCAGCAGTCGGGGTATCTCTGGAAACACCATATATTTT	CASSRGISGNTIYF	-	-	TRBV12-3/TRBV12-4	TRBJ1-3
TGTGCCAGCCGACCTCCAGCCACCTACGAGCAGTACTTC	CASRPPATYEQYF	-	-	TRBV11-1	TRBJ2-7
TGCGCCAGCAGTGAGGTAGTAGCGGGGACTAGCACAGATACGCAGTATTTT	CASSEVVAGTSTDTQYF	-	TRBD2	TRBV10-2	TRBJ2-3
TGTGCCAGCAGACAACAAACAGGTCCCTACGAGCAGTACTTC	CASRQQTGPYEQYF	-	-	TRBV7-8	TRBJ2-7
TGTGCCAGCAGTTACTCGACAGCCTTGGAAGGCTACACCTTC	CASSYSTALEGYTF	-	-	TRBV6-5	TRBJ1-2
TGTGCCAGCAGCTTAACGACAGGGGGGAACACTGAAGCTTTCTTT	CASSLTTGGNTEAFF	-	TRBD1	TRBV7-2	TRBJ1-1
TGTGCCAGCAGTTACTCAGGGAACCGGGGCTACACCTTC	CASSYSGNRGYTF	few	-	TRBV7-8	TRBJ1-2
TGTGCCTGGAGTGGGGCTCTCGGCGGGGGTACGCAGTATTTT	CAWSGALGGGTQYF	few	TRBD2	TRBV30	TRBJ2-3
TGCGCCAGCAGCCTAAGAAGCGGGGATGGCTACACCTTC	CASSLRSGDGYTF	-	-	TRBV4-1	TRBJ1-2
TGCGCCAGCAGCTTCGGGACTAACCCTAACTATGGCTACACCTTC	CASSFGTNPNYGYTF	-	-	TRBV5-1	TRBJ1-2
TGTGCCAGCAGCGGGGGGACAGCCGATAGCAATCAGCCCCAGCATTTT	CASSGGTADSNQPQHF	many	TRBD1	TRBV6-5	TRBJ1-5
TGTGCCAGCAGTTTACTGGGGGGGAGAACCGGGGAGCTGTTTTTT	CASSLLGGRTGELFF	-	TRBD2	TRBV27	TRBJ2-2
TGTGCCAGCAGCTTAGGACCTATCTACGAGCAGTACTTC	CASSLGPIYEQYF	many	-	TRBV7-9	TRBJ2-7
TGTGCCAGCACCTCTTCCACCGGGGGAGTGTACGAGCAGTACTTC	CASTSSTGGVYEQYF	-	-	TRBV27	TRBJ2-7
TGCGCCAGCAGCTTAAGCGGGGTATCCTACAATGAGCAGTTCTTC	CASSLSGVSYNEQFF	many	TRBD2	TRBV5-1	TRBJ2-1